This T cell receptor beta chain originates from a study of human CD8 memory T cell subsets. Study results and limitations: Stem-like memory T cell repertoires barely overlapped those of precursor exhausted T cells.

The PBMC were obtained by density gradient separation from buffy coats of healthy donors. Extraction of RNA, which was performed with an RNeasy Mini Kit, drew on duplicate vials of approximately 150,000 sorted CD8+ T cells per subset. From germline, CDR1 is LNHDA and CDR2 SQIVND (reference sequence). The CDR3 is 13 residues long. A UMI-labeled 5' RACE approach was the method that produced the TCR beta libraries. TCRdb re-called the 5' RACE reads; one entry per CDR3 protein, DNA not given. The listing records about 4,200 distinct CDR3 sequences. A note on this clonotype: What it binds is not known.

This clonotype originated in a human donor in good health. Sequencing was performed on CD8+ effector memory T cells (TEM) sorted from PBMCs. Stated subset: effector memory CD8 T cells, CCR7- CD45RO+ CD95+. The chain employs TRBV19 and TRBJ1-5; TCRdb lists TRBD1, though no DNA is available to test this call. The CDR3 region is CAGGAGGIQPQHF.